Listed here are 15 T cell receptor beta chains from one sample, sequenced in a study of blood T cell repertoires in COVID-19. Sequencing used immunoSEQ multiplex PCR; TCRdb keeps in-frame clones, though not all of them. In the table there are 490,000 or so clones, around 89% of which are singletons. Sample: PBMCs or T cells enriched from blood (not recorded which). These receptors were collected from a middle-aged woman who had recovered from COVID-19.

CDR3 in DNA: TGTGCCAGCAGCTTGGCGGTACTGGAGGAAGCTTTCTTT. Translated, it gives CASSLAVLEEAFF. J is TRBJ1-1 and V is TRBV7-9; D remains unclear. In germline, CDR1 is SEHNR, CDR2 FQNEAQ (reference sequence). V was shortened by 3 bases and J by 8 bases, with 13 bases between the two germline ends. The CDR3 sequence is 13 residues long.

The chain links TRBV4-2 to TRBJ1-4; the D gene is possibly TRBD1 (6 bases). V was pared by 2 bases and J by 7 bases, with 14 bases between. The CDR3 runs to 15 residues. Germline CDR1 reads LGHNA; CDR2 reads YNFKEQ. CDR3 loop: CASSQNSGGGEKLFF. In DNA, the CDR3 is TGTGCCAGCAGCCAAAATTCGGGAGGGGGTGAAAAACTGTTTTTT.

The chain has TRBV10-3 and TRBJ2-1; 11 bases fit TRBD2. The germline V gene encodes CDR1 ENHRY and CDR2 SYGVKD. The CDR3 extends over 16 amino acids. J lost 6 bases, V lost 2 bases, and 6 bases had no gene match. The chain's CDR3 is CAISEPRTSGFNEQFF. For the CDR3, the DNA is TGTGCCATCAGTGAGCCCCGGACTAGCGGGTTCAATGAGCAGTTCTTC.

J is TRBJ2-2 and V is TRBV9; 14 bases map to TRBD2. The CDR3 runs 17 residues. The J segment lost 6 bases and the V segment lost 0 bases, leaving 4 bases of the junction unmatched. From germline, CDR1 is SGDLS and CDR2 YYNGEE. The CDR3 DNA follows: TGTGCCAGCAGCGTAGGACTAGCGGGAGGGTATGCCGGGGAGCTGTTTTTT. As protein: CASSVGLAGGYAGELFF.

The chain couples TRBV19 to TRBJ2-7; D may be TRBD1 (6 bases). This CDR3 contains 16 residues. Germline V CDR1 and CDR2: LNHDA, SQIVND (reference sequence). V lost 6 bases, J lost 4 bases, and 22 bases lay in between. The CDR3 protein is CASSDLQGRADYEQYF. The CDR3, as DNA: TGTGCCAGTAGCGACTTACAGGGAAGGGCTGATTACGAGCAGTACTTC.

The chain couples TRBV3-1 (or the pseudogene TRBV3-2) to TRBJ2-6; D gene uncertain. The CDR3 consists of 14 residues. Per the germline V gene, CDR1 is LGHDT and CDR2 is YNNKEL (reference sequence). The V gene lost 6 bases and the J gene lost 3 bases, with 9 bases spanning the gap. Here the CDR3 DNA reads TGTGCCAGCAGACCTACCGGTGGGGCCAACGTCCTGACTTTC. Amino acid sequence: CASRPTGGANVLTF.

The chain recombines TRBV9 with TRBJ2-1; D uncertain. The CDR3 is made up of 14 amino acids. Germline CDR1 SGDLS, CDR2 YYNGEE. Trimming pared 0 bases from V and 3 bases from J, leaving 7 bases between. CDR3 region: CASSVASGYNEQFF. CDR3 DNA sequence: TGTGCCAGCAGCGTAGCATCAGGCTACAATGAGCAGTTCTTC.

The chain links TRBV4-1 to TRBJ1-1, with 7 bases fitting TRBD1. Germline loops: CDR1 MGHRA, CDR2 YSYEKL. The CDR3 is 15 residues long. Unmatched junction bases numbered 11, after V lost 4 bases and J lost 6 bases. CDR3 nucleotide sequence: TGCGCCAGCAGCCTACCAGGGGGGATAGCCGCTGAAGCTTTCTTT. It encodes CASSLPGGIAAEAFF.

CDR3 DNA: TGCGCCAGCAGAACAAACAGGGTTGCACCCCTCCACTTT. Translation: CASRTNRVAPLHF. The chain joins TRBV23-1 to TRBJ1-6; D is possibly TRBD1 (6 bases). TRBV23-1 is classed as an ORF, of uncertain function. The V end lost 6 bases, the J end lost 11 bases, and 14 bases lay between the germline ends. The CDR3 covers 13 residues.

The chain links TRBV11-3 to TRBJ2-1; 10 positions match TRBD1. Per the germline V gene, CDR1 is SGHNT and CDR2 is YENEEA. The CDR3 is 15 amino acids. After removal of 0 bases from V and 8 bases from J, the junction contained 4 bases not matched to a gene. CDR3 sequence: CASSLEDRGLDEQFF. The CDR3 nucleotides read TGTGCCAGCAGCTTAGAAGACAGGGGGCTGGATGAGCAGTTCTTC.

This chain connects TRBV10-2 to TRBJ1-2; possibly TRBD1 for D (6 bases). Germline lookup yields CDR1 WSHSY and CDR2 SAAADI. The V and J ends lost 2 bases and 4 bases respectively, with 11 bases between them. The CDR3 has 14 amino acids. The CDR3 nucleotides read TGCGCCAGCAGTGAGACAGGGTATCTCTATGGCTACACCTTC. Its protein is CASSETGYLYGYTF.

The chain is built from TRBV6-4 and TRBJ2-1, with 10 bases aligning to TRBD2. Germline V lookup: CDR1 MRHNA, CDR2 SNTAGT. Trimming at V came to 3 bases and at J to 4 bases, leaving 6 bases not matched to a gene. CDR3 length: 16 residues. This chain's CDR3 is CASSESLAGAYNEQFF. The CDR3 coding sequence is TGTGCCAGCAGTGAGTCCCTAGCGGGGGCATACAATGAGCAGTTCTTC.

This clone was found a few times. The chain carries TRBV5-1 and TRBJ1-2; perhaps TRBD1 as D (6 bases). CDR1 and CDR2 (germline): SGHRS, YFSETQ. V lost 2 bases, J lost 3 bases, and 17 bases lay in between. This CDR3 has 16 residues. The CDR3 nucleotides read TGCGCCAGCAGCTTCAGAAAACAGGGATTTGACTATGGCTACACCTTC. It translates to CASSFRKQGFDYGYTF.

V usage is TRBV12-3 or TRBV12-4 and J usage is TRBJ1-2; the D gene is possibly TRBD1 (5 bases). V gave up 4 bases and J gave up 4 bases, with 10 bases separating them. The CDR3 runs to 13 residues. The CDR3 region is CASSSGDVYGYTF. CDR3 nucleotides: TGTGCCAGCAGTTCGGGGGACGTCTATGGCTACACCTTC.

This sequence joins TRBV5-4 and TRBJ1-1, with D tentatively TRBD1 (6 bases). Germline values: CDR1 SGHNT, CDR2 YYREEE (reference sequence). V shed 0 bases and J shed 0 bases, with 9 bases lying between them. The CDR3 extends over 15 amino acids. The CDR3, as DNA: TGTGCCAGCAGCTTGGTTGGGGACATGAACACTGAAGCTTTCTTT. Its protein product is CASSLVGDMNTEAFF.